These 16 T cell receptor beta chains were sequenced from one sample in a study of T cell responses to AZD1222 COVID-19 vaccine. Data came from immunoSEQ multiplex PCR; TCRdb stores just in-frame clones and leaves some out. This table has 100,000 to 150,000 clones, more than 75% appearing once. The specimen was peripheral blood, collected on day 0 of AZD1222 vaccination. Source of these receptors: an adult in good health.

This chain uses TRBV28 with TRBJ2-7; perhaps TRBD1 as D (7 bases). Germline V lookup: CDR1 MDHEN, CDR2 SYDVKM. This CDR3 is built from 14 residues. V lost 2 bases and J 5 bases, leaving 13 bases between the germline ends. The CDR3 DNA reads as TGTGCCAGCAGTTTACAACAGGGGAGGCACGAGCAGTACTTC. Translated: CASSLQQGRHEQYF. Complete variable domain (other parts from reference TRBV28 and TRBJ2-7): DVKVTQSSRYLVKRTGEKVFLECVQDMDHENMFWYRQDPGLGLRLIYFSYDVKMKEKGDIPEGYSVSREKKERFSLILESASTNQTSMYLCASSLQQGRHEQYFGPGTRLTVT.

CDR3 DNA sequence: TGTGCCAGCAGCCCCCCAGCCCTCCAAGAGACCCAGTACTTC. Amino acid sequence: CASSPPALQETQYF. The V gene is TRBV7-9, the J gene TRBJ2-5; unclear D gene. The V gene lost 5 bases and the J gene lost 1 base, with 11 bases spanning the gap. CDR1 and CDR2 from the germline V gene are SEHNR and FQNEAQ (reference sequence). The CDR3 contains 14 residues.

The genes are TRBV11-2 and TRBJ2-7, with D hard to call. V was pared by 3 bases and J by 3 bases, with 9 bases between. Germline values: CDR1 SGHAT, CDR2 FQNNGV. The CDR3 has 13 residues. CDR3 in amino acids: CASSLRHSYEQYF. CDR3 bases: TGTGCCAGCAGCTTGCGGCATAGCTACGAGCAGTACTTC.

The J gene is TRBJ2-1, the V gene TRBV5-4, with 10 bases aligning to TRBD1. The CDR3 contains 16 residues. J lost 2 bases, V lost 4 bases, and 6 bases had no gene match. Germline CDR1 SGHNT, CDR2 YYREEE (reference sequence). CDR3 residues: CASSPRQGAAYNEQFF. CDR3 nucleotides: TGTGCCAGCAGCCCCCGACAGGGGGCAGCCTACAATGAGCAGTTCTTC. Filled out from reference TRBV5-4 and TRBJ2-1, the complete variable domain reads ETGVTQSPTHLIKTRGQQVTLRCSSQSGHNTVSWYQQALGQGPQFIFQYYREEENGRGNFPPRFSGLQFPNYSSELNVNALELDDSALYLCASSPRQGAAYNEQFFGPGTRLTVL.

The chain joins TRBV5-1 to TRBJ2-5, with D perhaps matching TRBD2 (5 bases). Germline CDR1 is SGHRS and CDR2 is YFSETQ. The CDR3 runs to 14 residues. Trimming took off 4 bases at V and 7 bases at J, with 17 bases between the two ends. The DNA for the CDR3 is TGCGCCAGCAGCGGGAGCCTGCTTAGGTCGACCCAGTACTTC. This translates into CASSGSLLRSTQYF.

The genes are TRBV27 and TRBJ1-2; 8 bases are shared with TRBD1. This CDR3 region has 15 residues. Trimming cost V 3 bases and J 4 bases; bases outside gene matches: 7. CDR1 and CDR2 from the germline V gene are MNHEY and SMNVEV (reference sequence). The CDR3 sequence: CASSFLDRGGYGYTF. For the CDR3, the DNA is TGTGCCAGCAGTTTCCTCGACAGGGGCGGCTATGGCTACACCTTC.

This rearrangement joins TRBV6-6 to TRBJ1-6, with a tentative D call TRBD1 (5 bases). Germline CDR1 MNHNY, CDR2 SVGAGI (reference sequence). This CDR3 comprises 17 residues. V was clipped by 5 bases and J by 0 bases, with 14 bases between them. Here the CDR3 DNA reads TGTGCCAGCAGTCTTCGGGGGGAGAGCTCCTATAATTCACCCCTCCACTTT. Its translation: CASSLRGESSYNSPLHF.

The rearrangement links TRBV14 to TRBJ2-4; TRBD2 agrees at 7 bases. The V gene end was trimmed by 3 bases and the J gene end by 8 bases; junction bases not matched to a gene: 13. Germline V gene lookup returns CDR1 SGHDN and CDR2 FVKESK. The CDR3 length is 16 residues. The CDR3 protein is CASSQRSAGVGYIQYF. The CDR3 nucleotides are TGTGCCAGCAGCCAGAGGTCTGCGGGAGTCGGGTACATTCAGTACTTC.

The CDR3 nucleotides are TGTGCCAGCAGCCGGGACAGCCTAGGCGAGCAGTACTTC. This gives the protein CASSRDSLGEQYF. The genes are TRBV2 and TRBJ2-7; 7 bases fit TRBD1. In germline, CDR1 is SNHLY, CDR2 FYNNEI. The CDR3 covers 13 residues. The V and J ends lost 6 bases and 6 bases, in that order; junction bases with no gene match: 8.

This chain uses TRBV5-1 with TRBJ2-5; 7 bases align to TRBD2. CDR3 length equals 14 residues. Germline V gives CDR1 SGHRS, CDR2 YFSETQ. Trimming took 2 bases from V and 3 from J; bases not matched to a gene: 4. The CDR3 protein is CASSLAGLKETQYF. DNA of the CDR3: TGCGCCAGCAGCTTAGCGGGACTAAAAGAGACCCAGTACTTC.

The chain joins TRBV9 to TRBJ1-1; no definite D call. V lost 0 bases and J lost 0, with 9 bases in between. This CDR3 spans 15 amino acids. Germline V CDR1 and CDR2: SGDLS, YYNGEE. The CDR3 here is CASSVATPLNTEAFF. CDR3 nucleotide sequence: TGTGCCAGCAGCGTAGCTACTCCCCTGAACACTGAAGCTTTCTTT.

This clone has only one observation. The chain couples TRBV5-4 to TRBJ1-2; the D gene is possibly TRBD1 (5 bases). The CDR3 is made up of 14 amino acids. The V end lost 0 bases, the J end lost 1 base, and 7 bases lay between the germline ends. CDR1 is SGHNT and CDR2 is YYREEE in the germline V gene (reference sequence). CDR3 loop: CASSLDRRNYGYTF. Written as DNA, the CDR3 is TGTGCCAGCAGCTTGGACAGGCGTAACTATGGCTACACCTTC. Complete variable domain (other parts from reference TRBV5-4 and TRBJ1-2): ETGVTQSPTHLIKTRGQQVTLRCSSQSGHNTVSWYQQALGQGPQFIFQYYREEENGRGNFPPRFSGLQFPNYSSELNVNALELDDSALYLCASSLDRRNYGYTFGSGTRLTVV.

The chain links TRBV7-2 to TRBJ2-1; tentatively, D is TRBD1 or TRBD2 (5 bases each). Per germline, CDR1 SGHTA and CDR2 FQGNSA. This CDR3 region has 15 residues. V shed 1 base and J shed 3 bases, with 10 bases lying between them. CDR3 region: CASSLGRGVYNEQFF. The DNA for the CDR3 is TGTGCCAGCAGCTTAGGTCGAGGGGTCTACAATGAGCAGTTCTTC. The full variable domain, rest sourced from reference TRBV7-2 and TRBJ2-1, is GAGVSQSPSNKVTEKGKDVELRCDPISGHTALYWYRQSLGQGLEFLIYFQGNSAPDKSGLPSDRFSAERTGGSVSTLTIQRTQQEDSAVYLCASSLGRGVYNEQFFGPGTRLTVL.

The chain has TRBV6-9 and TRBJ1-1; D perhaps matches TRBD1 (6 bases). Germline assignment: CDR1 MNHGY and CDR2 SVAAGI. V lost 1 base and J lost 1, with 10 bases in between. The CDR3 totals 15 residues. The CDR3 here is CASSYYRQANTEAFF. As DNA, the CDR3 is TGTGCCAGCAGTTATTATAGACAGGCGAACACTGAAGCTTTCTTT.

V usage is TRBV11-3 and J usage is TRBJ2-1; TRBD2 matches at 11 bases. This CDR3 region has 17 residues. Germline V gene sequence: CDR1 SGHNT, CDR2 YENEEA. The V segment lost 3 bases and the J segment 4 bases; nucleotides outside the gene matches: 8. CDR3 protein: CASSFSGTSGFYNEQFF. CDR3 coding DNA: TGTGCCAGCAGCTTTTCCGGGACTAGCGGTTTTTACAATGAGCAGTTCTTC.

J is TRBJ1-5 and V is TRBV2; D ambiguous. CDR1 and CDR2 (germline): SNHLY, FYNNEI. The CDR3 is 16 amino acids. The ends were cut back, 4 bases at V and 1 base at J, with 14 bases in the middle. CDR3 residues: CASSVRRTVSNQPQHF. The CDR3 DNA follows: TGTGCCAGCAGTGTGAGGCGGACTGTAAGCAATCAGCCCCAGCATTTT.